Sequencing of this T cell receptor (beta chain) was carried out in a study of T cells in Graves' hyperthyroidism and ophthalmopathy. RNA transcripts served as the template for amplifying TCR beta CDR3 regions. HTBI primers were employed in a first-round RT-PCR of the TCR CDR3. TCRdb fed the multiplex PCR reads into MiXCR, producing one record per CDR3 protein. The table shows around 600,000 distinct CDR3 sequences, with about a sixth occurring only once. In its sample, this clonotype was seen a few times. Uncontrolled infection, other autoimmune disease, pregnancy or lactation excluded patients. In making diagnoses, clinical symptoms, serum thyroxine and TRAb, thyroid ultrasound and orbital computed tomography were all used. This TCR was recovered from a woman in her thirties or forties with Graves' ophthalmopathy. Sequenced sample: blood.

The CDR3 DNA follows: TGTGCCAGCAAACAGAGAAATTTCAGGGTGGGCTCTGGAAACACCATATATTTT. It translates to CASKQRNFRVGSGNTIYF. The chain recombines TRBV6-1 with TRBJ1-3; D might be TRBD1 (5 bases). The germline CDR1 and CDR2 sequences are MNHNS and SASEGT. The CDR3 consists of 18 residues. Between the trimmed V and J ends, which lost 7 bases and 0 bases, there was a span of 22 bases.